Listed here is a single T cell receptor (beta chain). The germline gene is not matched at one end of the junction; a read error may be the cause. This CDR3 comprises 15 residues. The germline V gene encodes CDR1 SSHAT and CDR2 FNYEAQ (reference sequence). Methods used by the authors: Amplification from reference gene primers served as the basis for estimated nucleated cell counts. Using immunoSEQ multiplex PCR, the repertoire was profiled, and TCRdb retains in-frame clones only, with some absent. That table supplies the V and J calls and clone size; D and trimming were determined from the DNA. The sample contains about 140,000 clones, approximately 87% of which appear only once. The sample originates from a study of blood T cell repertoires in COVID-19. About the research overall: Specimens from acute and convalescent COVID-19 originated in the United States, Italy and Spain. T cells, B-cell-depleted T cells, or PBMCs provided the cDNA or gDNA that served as material.

Material for sequencing was peripheral blood. This clonotype was sampled from a man between 50 and 59 years old who had recovered from COVID-19. The rearrangement uses TRBV7-7 and TRBJ2-6; D possibly corresponds to TRBD2 (6 bases). In DNA form, the CDR3 reads TGTGCTAGCAGCCGGGGAGGCTCTGGGGCCAACGTCCTGACTTTC. Translation gives CASSRGGSGANVLTF.